The 13 T cell receptor beta chains given below trace back to one sample, sequenced in a study of T cell clones after liver transplantation. Clones were sequenced by immunoSEQ multiplex PCR, and TCRdb holds only the in-frame ones, with some missing. The sample lists fewer than 10,000 clones, 55% to 85% seen once, with roughly a fifth in the top ten. Sequenced here: CD8+ T cells from blood, sampled at the approximately 16-month timepoint. Receptors were obtained from a human patient who received a liver transplant. Part of the T cell pool may stem from the graft donor.

This chain joins TRBV14 and TRBJ2-1; D perhaps matches TRBD2 (5 bases). Germline V gene data show CDR1 as SGHDN and CDR2 as FVKESK. The V and J ends lost 1 base and 7 bases respectively, with 11 bases between them. The CDR3 is made up of 14 amino acids. CDR3: CASSQGVPGNEQFF. In DNA form, the CDR3 reads TGTGCCAGCAGCCAAGGGGTCCCGGGGAATGAGCAGTTCTTC.

The rearrangement links TRBV2 to TRBJ2-3; 8 nucleotides agree with TRBD2. The junction had 5 bases not matched to a gene; V was cut back by 6 bases and J by 0 bases. Germline lookup yields CDR1 SNHLY and CDR2 FYNNEI. The CDR3 consists of 15 residues. The CDR3 spells CASRAASGSTDTQYF. CDR3 in DNA: TGTGCCAGCAGGGCGGCTAGCGGGAGCACAGATACGCAGTATTTT.

This sequence joins TRBV15 and TRBJ2-2, with D perhaps TRBD1 or TRBD2 (5 bases each). V was pared by 4 bases and J by 2 bases, with 26 bases between. Germline loops: CDR1 LNHNV, CDR2 YYDKDF (reference sequence). CDR3 length: 20 amino acids. CDR3 DNA sequence: TGTGCCACCAGCATGAATTTACTTTCGACATCGGGGCCAAACACCGGGGAGCTGTTTTTT. It is translated as CATSMNLLSTSGPNTGELFF.

V and J are TRBV29-1 and TRBJ2-5; D not resolved. CDR1 and CDR2 from the germline V gene are SQVTM and ANQGSEA. The CDR3 is made up of 12 amino acids. Trimming stripped 3 bases from V and 4 bases from J, with 9 bases between. The CDR3 protein is CSVDQVGETQYF. For the CDR3, the DNA is TGCAGCGTTGATCAGGTGGGAGAGACCCAGTACTTC.

The rearrangement uses TRBV19 and TRBJ1-1, with TRBD1 matching 11 bases. Germline assignment: CDR1 LNHDA and CDR2 SQIVND (reference sequence). The CDR3 sequence is 17 residues long. V was clipped by 4 bases and J by 6 bases; unmatched bases: 13. The CDR3 region is CASSTRDRGILHSEAFF. The CDR3 DNA reads as TGTGCCAGTAGTACCAGGGACAGGGGGATACTACACTCTGAAGCTTTCTTT.

This chain uses TRBV6-6 with TRBJ1-5, with unresolved D. V lost 0 bases, J lost 5 bases, and 2 bases lay in between. This CDR3 has 12 residues. Per germline, CDR1 MNHNY and CDR2 SVGAGI (reference sequence). This chain's CDR3 is CASSYSHQPQHF. CDR3 DNA: TGTGCCAGCAGTTACTCGCATCAGCCCCAGCATTTT.

As DNA, the CDR3 is TGTGCCAGCAGAGGTACCGACAGGGCCAACGGTGGCTACTATGGCTACACCTTC. This gives the protein CASRGTDRANGGYYGYTF. This rearrangement joins TRBV28 to TRBJ1-2; 7 bases line up with TRBD1. The V gene end was trimmed by 6 bases and the J gene end by 3 bases; junction bases not matched to a gene: 19. Germline V gene data show CDR1 as MDHEN and CDR2 as SYDVKM. The CDR3 contains 18 residues.

The chain links TRBV19 to TRBJ2-3; a weak D match, TRBD2 (6 bases). CDR3 length: 14 residues. The V end was cut by 4 bases, the J end by 0 bases, with 8 bases between. Germline V gene lookup returns CDR1 LNHDA and CDR2 SQIVND (reference sequence). This CDR3 is CASSSGVSTDTQYF. The CDR3 DNA sequence: TGTGCCAGTAGTAGCGGGGTAAGCACAGATACGCAGTATTTT.

V and J are TRBV13 and TRBJ2-3; no definite D call. The length of the CDR3 is 12 residues. Trimming took off 5 bases at V and 2 bases at J, with 5 bases between the two ends. The germline V gene has CDR1 PRHDT and CDR2 FYEKMQ (reference sequence). The CDR3 reads CASSADTDTQYF. The DNA for the CDR3 is TGTGCCAGCAGCGCTGACACAGATACGCAGTATTTT.

The CDR3 region has the DNA TGTGCCACCAGCAGAGGGAGGGGACAGAACTATGGCTACACCTTC. Its translation: CATSRGRGQNYGYTF. V and J are TRBV15 and TRBJ1-2, with 7 bases matching TRBD1. CDR1 LNHNV and CDR2 YYDKDF come from the germline V gene (reference sequence). Trimming took 1 base from V and 2 from J; bases not matched to a gene: 4. The length of the CDR3 is 15 residues. Looking up the rest from reference TRBV15 and TRBJ1-2 gives the full variable domain: DAMVIQNPRYQVTQFGKPVTLSCSQTLNHNVMYWYQQKSSQAPKLLFHYYDKDFNNEADTPDNFQSRRPNTSFCFLDIRSPGLGDTAMYLCATSRGRGQNYGYTFGSGTRLTVV.

This clone was seen only a few times. This chain joins TRBV6-4 and TRBJ2-2, with 8 bases aligning to TRBD2. This CDR3 has 14 residues. Trimming took 6 bases from V and 3 from J; bases not matched to a gene: 3. In germline, CDR1 is MRHNA, CDR2 SNTAGT. The CDR3 DNA reads TGTGCCAGCAGCGGGGGGGCCGACACCGGGGAGCTGTTTTTT. Its translation is CASSGGADTGELFF.

This clone is medium-sized. Different DNA sequences within this sample yield the same CDR3. V is TRBV10-1 and J is TRBJ2-1, with D uncertain. CDR3 length: 15 residues. Deletions cut 5 bases from V and 0 bases from J, with 11 bases between. Per the germline V gene, CDR1 is WNHNN and CDR2 is SYGVQD (reference sequence). The CDR3 DNA follows: TGCGCCAGCAGTCGCGATCTCAGCTCCTACAATGAGCAGTTCTTC. The encoded protein is CASSRDLSSYNEQFF.

The J gene is TRBJ1-1, the V gene TRBV11-2; perhaps TRBD1 as D (6 bases). CDR1 is SGHAT, CDR2 FQNNGV, per germline. The CDR3 runs to 12 residues. Trimming took off 4 bases at V and 6 bases at J, with 9 bases between the two ends. CDR3 nucleotide sequence: TGTGCCAGCAGCTCCACAGGGTCTGAAGCTTTCTTT. It is translated as CASSSTGSEAFF.